This entry lists 14 T cell receptor beta chains sequenced from one sample in a study of blood T cell repertoires in COVID-19. Some clones are missing from TCRdb's copy, which holds only in-frame ones; the method was immunoSEQ multiplex PCR. The data hold some 220,000 clones, with roughly 85% observed a single time. Sequencing was done on a sample of peripheral blood. Every receptor here comes from a woman aged 65 to 85 with COVID-19, enrolled during active disease.

The rearrangement links TRBV29-1 to TRBJ2-1, with 8 bases fitting TRBD1. The CDR3 length is 16 residues. With V trimmed by 6 bases and J by 2 bases, 12 bases remained unmatched. CDR1 SQVTM and CDR2 ANQGSEA come from the germline V gene. The CDR3 loop is CSVNPLYRGAYNEQFF. The CDR3 nucleotides are TGCAGCGTCAACCCACTGTACAGGGGGGCCTACAATGAGCAGTTCTTC.

This chain joins TRBV2 and TRBJ2-3, with TRBD2 identical over 10 bases. The CDR3 loop spans 14 amino acids. Unmatched junction bases numbered 3, after V lost 5 bases and J lost 4 bases. Germline lookup yields CDR1 SNHLY and CDR2 FYNNEI. CDR3 residues: CASSTSGVADTQYF. CDR3 bases: TGTGCCAGCAGTACTAGCGGGGTAGCAGATACGCAGTATTTT.

This CDR3 reads CASSLGQGIEQYF. For the CDR3, the DNA is TGTGCCAGCAGTTTGGGACAGGGTATAGAGCAGTACTTC. The V gene is TRBV12-3 or TRBV12-4, the J gene TRBJ2-7, with 9 positions matching TRBD1. V lost 3 bases and J lost 7; bases outside the gene matches: 4. This CDR3 region has 13 residues.

The chain couples TRBV5-8 to TRBJ1-1, with D maybe TRBD1 (6 bases). The ends were cut back, 4 bases at V and 3 bases at J, with 16 bases in the middle. CDR1 is SGHTS and CDR2 is YDEGEE in the germline V gene. The CDR3 totals 15 residues. CDR3 DNA: TGTGCCAGCAGCCCGGGACATACGAGGGACACTGAAGCTTTCTTT. Its translation is CASSPGHTRDTEAFF.

The genes are TRBV4-1 and TRBJ2-3; D unresolved. V was cut by 4 bases and J by 3 bases, with 17 bases left in between. CDR3 length: 16 amino acids. The germline V gene encodes CDR1 MGHRA and CDR2 YSYEKL. CDR3 coding DNA: TGCGCCAGCAGCCCTGGGCACTGGCTCACTACAGATACGCAGTATTTT. This translates into CASSPGHWLTTDTQYF.

This chain links TRBV7-2 with TRBJ1-3; tentative D call: TRBD1 (5 bases). Germline values: CDR1 SGHTA, CDR2 FQGNSA. The CDR3 has 18 residues. With 5 bases removed from V and 0 bases from J, the gap between germline ends came to 20 bases. CDR3 bases: TGTGCCAGCAGCCCAGGCGGCAGGGCAAGTTTCTCTGGAAACACCATATATTTT. This translates into CASSPGGRASFSGNTIYF.

CDR3 DNA: TGTGCCAGCAGCTTGGGACTAGCGGCTATCCTCACCGGGGAGCTGTTTTTT. Translation: CASSLGLAAILTGELFF. The chain carries TRBV9 and TRBJ2-2; 11 bases fit TRBD2. This CDR3 contains 17 residues. V trimming: 4 bases; J trimming: 4 bases; junction bases outside the gene matches: 9. CDR1 is SGDLS, CDR2 YYNGEE, per germline.

V usage is TRBV5-8 and J usage is TRBJ2-4; 10 nucleotides line up with TRBD1. The V gene end was trimmed by 4 bases and the J gene end by 0 bases; junction bases not matched to a gene: 16. CDR3 size: 20 residues. CDR1 is SGHTS and CDR2 is YDEGEE in the germline V gene. The CDR3 DNA sequence: TGTGCCAGCAGCCCCAGGGCCGGGACAGGGGCAATGATAGCCAAAAACATTCAGTACTTC. Residues: CASSPRAGTGAMIAKNIQYF.

This clone was seen more than once but under ten times. CDR3 nucleotides: TGTGCCAGCTCAGCAGGACAGGGTGCCGGGGCCAACGTCCTGACTTTC. Translating it yields CASSAGQGAGANVLTF. The chain employs TRBV18 and TRBJ2-6; TRBD1 agrees at 8 bases. There are 16 residues in the CDR3. V shed 5 bases and J 4 bases; nucleotides not matched to a gene: 7. Germline V gene sequence: CDR1 KGHSH, CDR2 LQKENI.

The rearrangement links TRBV6-6 to TRBJ1-2; D is ambiguous. The CDR3 consists of 12 residues. Looked up from germline, CDR1 is MNHNY and CDR2 is SVGAGI (reference sequence). Trimming took 6 bases from V and 4 from J, leaving 9 bases between them. The CDR3 reads CASSPAVYGYTF. In nucleotides, the CDR3 is TGTGCCAGCAGCCCCGCGGTCTATGGCTACACCTTC.

The V gene is TRBV15, the J gene TRBJ1-1, with 7 positions matching TRBD1. V trimming: 2 bases; J trimming: 4 bases; junction bases outside the gene matches: 4. Germline loops: CDR1 LNHNV, CDR2 YYDKDF (reference sequence). CDR3 length: 14 amino acids. The CDR3 spells CATSRYRGITEAFF. CDR3 nucleotide sequence: TGTGCCACCAGCAGATACAGGGGAATCACTGAAGCTTTCTTT.

The chain links TRBV7-6 to TRBJ2-3; 12 bases map to TRBD2. Germline CDR1 reads SGHVS; CDR2 reads FNYEAQ. The V and J ends lost 5 bases and 0 bases, in that order; junction bases with no gene match: 9. The CDR3 loop spans 18 amino acids. The CDR3 protein is CASSLLAGGSASTDTQYF. The CDR3 DNA follows: TGTGCCAGCAGCCTACTAGCGGGAGGAAGTGCTAGCACAGATACGCAGTATTTT.

The chain links TRBV6-6 to TRBJ2-3; D unclear. Germline V CDR1 and CDR2: MNHNY, SVGAGI (reference sequence). The germline V and J ends were trimmed by 2 bases and 5 bases, with 14 bases remaining between them. The CDR3 runs to 15 residues. This CDR3 reads CASSYLAATGDTQYF. The CDR3 DNA reads TGTGCCAGCAGTTACCTGGCAGCCACGGGAGATACGCAGTATTTT.

In this sample, this clone turned up once. V gene TRBV11-2 combines with J gene TRBJ2-1, with 12 positions matching TRBD2. The CDR3 consists of 15 residues. The trim removed 4 bases at V and 3 bases at J, leaving 1 base unmatched. The germline V gene has CDR1 SGHAT and CDR2 FQNNGV. CDR3 protein: CASSSGLAGYNEQFF. CDR3 coding DNA: TGTGCCAGCAGCTCGGGACTAGCGGGCTACAATGAGCAGTTCTTC. Full variable domain (remainder filled in from reference TRBV11-2 and TRBJ2-1): EAGVAQSPRYKIIEKRQSVAFWCNPISGHATLYWYQQILGQGPKLLIQFQNNGVVDDSQLPKDRFSAERLKGVDSTLKIQPAKLEDSAVYLCASSSGLAGYNEQFFGPGTRLTVL.